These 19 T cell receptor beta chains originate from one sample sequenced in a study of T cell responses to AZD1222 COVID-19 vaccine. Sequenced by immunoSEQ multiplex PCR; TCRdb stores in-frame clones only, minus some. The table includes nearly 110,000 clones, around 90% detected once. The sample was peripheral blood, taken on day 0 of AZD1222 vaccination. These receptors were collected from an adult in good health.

In DNA, the CDR3 is TGTGCCAGCAGCCCCTTAGCGATTGGAGGGGATAGACCCGGGGAGCTGTTTTTT. Encoded protein: CASSPLAIGGDRPGELFF. The chain links TRBV7-2 to TRBJ2-2, with TRBD2 as a possible D gene (6 bases). From germline, CDR1 is SGHTA and CDR2 FQGNSA. The CDR3 runs to 18 residues. The ends were cut back, 5 bases at V and 6 bases at J, with 25 bases in the middle.

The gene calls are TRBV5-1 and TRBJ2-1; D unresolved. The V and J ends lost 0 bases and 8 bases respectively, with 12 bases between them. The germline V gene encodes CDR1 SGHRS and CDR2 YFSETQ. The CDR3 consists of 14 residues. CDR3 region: CASSLDGARDEQFF. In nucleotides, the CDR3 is TGCGCCAGCAGCTTGGACGGAGCCCGGGATGAGCAGTTCTTC.

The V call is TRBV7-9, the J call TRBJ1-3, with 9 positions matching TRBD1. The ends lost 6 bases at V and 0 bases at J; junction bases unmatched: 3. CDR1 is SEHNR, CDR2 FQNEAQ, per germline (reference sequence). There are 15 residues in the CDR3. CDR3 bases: TGTGCCAGCAGTGACAGGGGGGCCTCTGGAAACACCATATATTTT. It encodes CASSDRGASGNTIYF.

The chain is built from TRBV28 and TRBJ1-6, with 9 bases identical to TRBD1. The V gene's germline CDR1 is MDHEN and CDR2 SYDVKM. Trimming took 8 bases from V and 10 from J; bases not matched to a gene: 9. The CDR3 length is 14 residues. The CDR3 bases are TGTGCCAGCGGTACCGGGACAGGGTGGTCACCCCTCCACTTT. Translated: CASGTGTGWSPLHF.

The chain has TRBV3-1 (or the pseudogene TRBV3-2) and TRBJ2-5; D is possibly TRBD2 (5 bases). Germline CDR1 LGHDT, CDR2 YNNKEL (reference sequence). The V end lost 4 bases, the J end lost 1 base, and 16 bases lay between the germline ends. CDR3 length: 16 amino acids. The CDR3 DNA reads TGTGCCAGCAGCCTATGGACCGCCCGGGGCCAAGAGACCCAGTACTTC. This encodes CASSLWTARGQETQYF.

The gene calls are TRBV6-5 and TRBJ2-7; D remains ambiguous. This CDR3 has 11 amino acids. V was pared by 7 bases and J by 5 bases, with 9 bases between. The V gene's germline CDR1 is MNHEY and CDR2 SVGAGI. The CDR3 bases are TGTGCCAGCACCGCCTTCCACGAGCAGTACTTC. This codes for CASTAFHEQYF.

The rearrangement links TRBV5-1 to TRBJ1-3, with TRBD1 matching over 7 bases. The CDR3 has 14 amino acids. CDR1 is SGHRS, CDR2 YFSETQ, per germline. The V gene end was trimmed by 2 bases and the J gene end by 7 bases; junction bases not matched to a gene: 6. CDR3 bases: TGCGCCAGCAGCTTAGACAGGGACCGGAACACCATATATTTT. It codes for CASSLDRDRNTIYF.

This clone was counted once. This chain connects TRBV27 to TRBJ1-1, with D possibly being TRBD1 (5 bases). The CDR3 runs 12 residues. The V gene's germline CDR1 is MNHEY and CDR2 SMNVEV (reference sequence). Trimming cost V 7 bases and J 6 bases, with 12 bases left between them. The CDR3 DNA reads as TGTGCCAGCAAGGGGCTTTACGCTGAAGCTTTCTTT. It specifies CASKGLYAEAFF.

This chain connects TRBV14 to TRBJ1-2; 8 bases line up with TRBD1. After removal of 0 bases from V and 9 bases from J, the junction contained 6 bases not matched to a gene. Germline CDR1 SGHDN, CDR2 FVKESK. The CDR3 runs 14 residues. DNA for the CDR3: TGTGCCAGCAGCCAAGATGGGACAGGTTTGCGCTACACCTTC. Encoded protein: CASSQDGTGLRYTF.

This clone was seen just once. This CDR3 reads CAITNGQGDQPQHF. The DNA for the CDR3 is TGTGCCATCACGAACGGACAGGGAGATCAGCCCCAGCATTTT. The chain recombines TRBV10-3 with TRBJ1-5, with 8 bases identical to TRBD1. Germline trimming cut 7 bases from V and 5 bases from J; bases unmatched to any gene: 7. The CDR3 contains 14 residues. CDR1 is ENHRY, CDR2 SYGVKD, per germline.

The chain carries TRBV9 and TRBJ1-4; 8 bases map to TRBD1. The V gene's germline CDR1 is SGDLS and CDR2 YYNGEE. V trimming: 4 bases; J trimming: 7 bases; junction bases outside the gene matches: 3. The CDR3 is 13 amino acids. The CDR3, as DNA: TGTGCCAGCAGCCCGGGGACAGGTGAAAAACTGTTTTTT. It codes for CASSPGTGEKLFF.

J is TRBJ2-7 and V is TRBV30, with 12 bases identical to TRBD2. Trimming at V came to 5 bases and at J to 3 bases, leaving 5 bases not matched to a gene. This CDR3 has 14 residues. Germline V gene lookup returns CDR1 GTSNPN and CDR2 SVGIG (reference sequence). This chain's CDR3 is CAWSTSGSYYEQYF. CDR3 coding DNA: TGTGCCTGGTCGACTAGCGGGAGTTACTACGAGCAGTACTTC. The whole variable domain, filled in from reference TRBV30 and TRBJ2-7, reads SQTIHQWPATLVQPVGSPLSLECTVEGTSNPNLYWYRQAAGRGLQLLFYSVGIGQISSEVPQNLSASRPQDRQFILSSKKLLLSDSGFYLCAWSTSGSYYEQYFGPGTRLTVT.

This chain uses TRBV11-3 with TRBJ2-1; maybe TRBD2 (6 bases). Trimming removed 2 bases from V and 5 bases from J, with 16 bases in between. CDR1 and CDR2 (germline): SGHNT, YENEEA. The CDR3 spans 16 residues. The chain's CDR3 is CASSLIGGLGNNEQFF. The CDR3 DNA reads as TGTGCCAGCAGCTTAATCGGGGGTTTGGGAAACAATGAGCAGTTCTTC.

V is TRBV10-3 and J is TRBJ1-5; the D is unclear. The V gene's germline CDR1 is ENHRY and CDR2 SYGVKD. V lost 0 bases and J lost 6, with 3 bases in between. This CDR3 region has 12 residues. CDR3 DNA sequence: TGTGCCATCAGTGAGTCGGGTCAGCCCCAGCATTTT. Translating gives CAISESGQPQHF.

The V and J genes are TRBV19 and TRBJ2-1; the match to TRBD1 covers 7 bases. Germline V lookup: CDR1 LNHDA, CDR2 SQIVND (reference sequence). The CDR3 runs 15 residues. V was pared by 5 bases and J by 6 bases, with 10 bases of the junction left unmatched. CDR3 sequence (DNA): TGTGCCAGTAGTTTTCGACAGGGTGGTGGCAATGAGCAGTTCTTC. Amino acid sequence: CASSFRQGGGNEQFF.

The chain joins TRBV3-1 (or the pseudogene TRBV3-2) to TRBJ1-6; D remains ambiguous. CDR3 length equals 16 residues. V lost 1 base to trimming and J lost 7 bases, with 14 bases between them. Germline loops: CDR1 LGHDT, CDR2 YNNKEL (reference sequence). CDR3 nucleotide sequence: TGTGCCAGCAGCCAAGCGGATTTTGGACCCAATTCACCCCTCCACTTT. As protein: CASSQADFGPNSPLHF.

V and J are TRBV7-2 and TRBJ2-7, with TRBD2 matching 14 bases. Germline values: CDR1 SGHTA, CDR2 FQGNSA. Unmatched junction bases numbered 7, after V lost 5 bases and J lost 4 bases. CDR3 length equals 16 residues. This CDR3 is CASSNQRTSGRYEQYF. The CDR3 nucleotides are TGTGCCAGCAGCAACCAACGGACTAGCGGGAGGTACGAGCAGTACTTC.

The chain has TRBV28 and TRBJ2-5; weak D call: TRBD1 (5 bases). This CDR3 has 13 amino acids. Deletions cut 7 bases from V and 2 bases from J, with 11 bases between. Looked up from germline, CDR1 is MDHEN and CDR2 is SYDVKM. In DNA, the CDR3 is TGTGCCAGCAACCCCGGACAACAAGAGACCCAGTACTTC. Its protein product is CASNPGQQETQYF.

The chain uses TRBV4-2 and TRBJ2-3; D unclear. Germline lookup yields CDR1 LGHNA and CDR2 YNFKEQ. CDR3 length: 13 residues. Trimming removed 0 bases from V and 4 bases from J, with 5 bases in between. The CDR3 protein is CASSQDGADTQYF. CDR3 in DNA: TGTGCCAGCAGCCAAGATGGGGCAGATACGCAGTATTTT.